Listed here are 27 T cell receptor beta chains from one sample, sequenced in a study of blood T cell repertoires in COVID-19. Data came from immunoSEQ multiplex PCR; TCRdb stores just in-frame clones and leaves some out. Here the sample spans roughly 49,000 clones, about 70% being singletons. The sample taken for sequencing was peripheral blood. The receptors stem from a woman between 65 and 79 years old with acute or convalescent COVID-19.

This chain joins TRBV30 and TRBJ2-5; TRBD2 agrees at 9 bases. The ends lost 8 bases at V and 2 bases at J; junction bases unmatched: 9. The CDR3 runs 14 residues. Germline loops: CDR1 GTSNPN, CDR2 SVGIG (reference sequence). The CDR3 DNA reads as TGTGCCCTGATAATGGCGGGAGGGCAAGAGACCCAGTACTTC. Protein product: CALIMAGGQETQYF.

CDR3 protein: CASARQGLNEQFF. The CDR3, as DNA: TGCGCCAGCGCGCGACAGGGGTTGAATGAGCAGTTCTTC. The chain has TRBV10-2 and TRBJ2-1; TRBD1 agrees at 8 bases. V gave up 8 bases and J gave up 7 bases; unmatched junction bases: 7. The CDR3 contains 13 residues. Germline V gene data show CDR1 as WSHSY and CDR2 as SAAADI.

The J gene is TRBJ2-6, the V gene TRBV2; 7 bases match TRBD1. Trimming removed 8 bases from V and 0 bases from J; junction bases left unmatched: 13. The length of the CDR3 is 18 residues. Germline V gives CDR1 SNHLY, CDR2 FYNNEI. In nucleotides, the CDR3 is TGTGCCAGCGGACTTACAGGGGACGTCAGCTCTGGGGCCAACGTCCTGACTTTC. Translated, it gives CASGLTGDVSSGANVLTF.

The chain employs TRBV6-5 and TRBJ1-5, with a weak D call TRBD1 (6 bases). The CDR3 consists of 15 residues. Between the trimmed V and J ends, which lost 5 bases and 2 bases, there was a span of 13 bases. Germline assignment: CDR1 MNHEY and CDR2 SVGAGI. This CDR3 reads CASSPQGLGNQPQHF. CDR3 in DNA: TGTGCCAGCAGTCCACAGGGATTGGGCAATCAGCCCCAGCATTTT.

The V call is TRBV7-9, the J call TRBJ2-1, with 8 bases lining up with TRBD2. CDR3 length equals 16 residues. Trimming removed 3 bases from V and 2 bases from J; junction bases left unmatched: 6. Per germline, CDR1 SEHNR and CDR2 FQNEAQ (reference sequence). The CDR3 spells CASSFGTSGAYNEQFF. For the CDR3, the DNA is TGTGCCAGCAGCTTTGGGACTAGTGGGGCCTACAATGAGCAGTTCTTC.

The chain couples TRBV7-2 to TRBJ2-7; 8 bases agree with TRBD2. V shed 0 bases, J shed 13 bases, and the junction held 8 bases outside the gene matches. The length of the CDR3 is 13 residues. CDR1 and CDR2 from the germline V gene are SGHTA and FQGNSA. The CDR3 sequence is CASSLAASGRGYF. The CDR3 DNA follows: TGTGCCAGCAGCTTAGCCGCCAGCGGGAGAGGTTACTTC.

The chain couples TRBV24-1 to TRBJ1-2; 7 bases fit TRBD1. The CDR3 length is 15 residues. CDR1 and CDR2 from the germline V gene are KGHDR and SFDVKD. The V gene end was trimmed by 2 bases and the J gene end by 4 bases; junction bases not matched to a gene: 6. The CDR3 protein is CATSDSTGTSYGYTF. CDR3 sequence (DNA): TGTGCCACCAGTGATTCGACAGGGACGAGCTATGGCTACACCTTC.

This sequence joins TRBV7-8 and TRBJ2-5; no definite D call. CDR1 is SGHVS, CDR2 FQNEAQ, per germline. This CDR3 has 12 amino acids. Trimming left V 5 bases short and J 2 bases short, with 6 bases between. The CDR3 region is CASSQTQETQYF. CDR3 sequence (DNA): TGTGCCAGCAGCCAAACTCAAGAGACCCAGTACTTC.

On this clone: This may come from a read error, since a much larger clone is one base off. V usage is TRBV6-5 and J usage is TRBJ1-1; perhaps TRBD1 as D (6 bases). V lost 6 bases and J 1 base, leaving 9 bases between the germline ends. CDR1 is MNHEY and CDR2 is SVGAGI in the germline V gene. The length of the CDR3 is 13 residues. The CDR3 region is CASSKQGNTEAFF. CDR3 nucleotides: TGTGCCAGCAGCAAACAGGGGAACACTGAAGCTTTCTTT.

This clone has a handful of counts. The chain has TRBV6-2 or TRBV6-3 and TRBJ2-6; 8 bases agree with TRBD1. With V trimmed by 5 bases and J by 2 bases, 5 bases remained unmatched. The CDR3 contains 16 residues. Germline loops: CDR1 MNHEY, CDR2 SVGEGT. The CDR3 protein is CASSPGGRAGANVLTF. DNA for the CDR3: TGTGCCAGCAGTCCAGGGGGCAGGGCTGGGGCCAACGTCCTGACTTTC.

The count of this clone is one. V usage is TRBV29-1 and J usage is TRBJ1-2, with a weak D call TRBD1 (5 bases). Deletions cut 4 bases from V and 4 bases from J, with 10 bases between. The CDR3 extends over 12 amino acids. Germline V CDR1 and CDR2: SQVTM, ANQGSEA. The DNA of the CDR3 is TGCAGCGTTGGAAGTGGGGCCTATGGCTACACCTTC. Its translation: CSVGSGAYGYTF. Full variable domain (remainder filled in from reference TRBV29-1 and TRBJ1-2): SAVISQKPSRDICQRGTSLTIQCQVDSQVTMMFWYRQQPGQSLTLIATANQGSEATYESGFVIDKFPISRPNLTFSTLTVSNMSPEDSSIYLCSVGSGAYGYTFGSGTRLTVV.

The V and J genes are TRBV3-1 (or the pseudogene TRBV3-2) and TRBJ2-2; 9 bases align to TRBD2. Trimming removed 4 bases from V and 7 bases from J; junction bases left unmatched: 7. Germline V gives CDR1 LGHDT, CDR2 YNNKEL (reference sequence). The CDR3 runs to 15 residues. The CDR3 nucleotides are TGTGCCAGCAGCCTGTTAGCGGGAGCTAGCGGGGAGCTGTTTTTT. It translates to CASSLLAGASGELFF.

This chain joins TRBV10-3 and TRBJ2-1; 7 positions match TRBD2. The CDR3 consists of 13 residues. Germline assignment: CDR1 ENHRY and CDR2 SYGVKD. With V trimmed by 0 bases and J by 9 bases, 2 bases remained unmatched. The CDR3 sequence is CAISESGGSEQFF. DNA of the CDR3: TGTGCCATCAGTGAGTCGGGGGGGAGTGAGCAGTTCTTC.

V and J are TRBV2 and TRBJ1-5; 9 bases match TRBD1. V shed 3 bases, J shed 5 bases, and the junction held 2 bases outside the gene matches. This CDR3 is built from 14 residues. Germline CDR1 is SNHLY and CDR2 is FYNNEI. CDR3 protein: CASSDRTGDQPQHF. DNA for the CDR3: TGTGCCAGCAGTGACCGGACAGGGGATCAGCCCCAGCATTTT.

CDR3 DNA: TGTGCCAGCAGCGGGAGGGGTCTTGAAGCTTTCTTT. It yields the protein CASSGRGLEAFF. This chain links TRBV7-8 with TRBJ1-1; tentative D call: TRBD1 (5 bases). V gave up 5 bases and J gave up 7 bases, with 11 bases separating them. Germline CDR1 reads SGHVS; CDR2 reads FQNEAQ. The CDR3 is 12 amino acids.

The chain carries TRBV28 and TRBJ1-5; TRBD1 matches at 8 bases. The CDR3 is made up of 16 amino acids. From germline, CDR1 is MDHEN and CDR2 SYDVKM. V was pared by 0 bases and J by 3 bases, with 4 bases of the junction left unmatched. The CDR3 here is CASSLWAGGHNQPQHF. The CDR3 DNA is TGTGCCAGCAGTTTATGGGCAGGGGGCCACAATCAGCCCCAGCATTTT.

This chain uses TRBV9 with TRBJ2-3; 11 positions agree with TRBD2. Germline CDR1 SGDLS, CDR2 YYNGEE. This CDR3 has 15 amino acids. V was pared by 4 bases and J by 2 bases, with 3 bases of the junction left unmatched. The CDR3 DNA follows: TGTGCCAGCAGCTTAGCGGGGGGGTTCACAGATACGCAGTATTTT. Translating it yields CASSLAGGFTDTQYF. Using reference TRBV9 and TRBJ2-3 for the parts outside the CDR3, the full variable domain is DSGVTQTPKHLITATGQRVTLRCSPRSGDLSVYWYQQSLDQGLQFLIQYYNGEERAKGNILERFSAQQFPDLHSELNLSSLELGDSALYFCASSLAGGFTDTQYFGPGTRLTVL.

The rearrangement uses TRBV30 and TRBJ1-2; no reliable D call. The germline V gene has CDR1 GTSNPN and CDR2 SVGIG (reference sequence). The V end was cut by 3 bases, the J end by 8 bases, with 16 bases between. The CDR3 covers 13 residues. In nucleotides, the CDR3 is TGTGCCTGGAGCTGGATGGGAGGAGGGGGCTACACCTTC. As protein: CAWSWMGGGGYTF. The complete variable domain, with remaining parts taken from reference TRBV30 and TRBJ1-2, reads SQTIHQWPATLVQPVGSPLSLECTVEGTSNPNLYWYRQAAGRGLQLLFYSVGIGQISSEVPQNLSASRPQDRQFILSSKKLLLSDSGFYLCAWSWMGGGGYTFGSGTRLTVV.

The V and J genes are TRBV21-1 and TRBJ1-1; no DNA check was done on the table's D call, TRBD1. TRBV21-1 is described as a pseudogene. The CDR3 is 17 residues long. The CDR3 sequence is CASSKGGRQGMNTEAFF. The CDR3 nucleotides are TGTGCCAGCAGCAAAGGGGGCCGACAGGGAATGAACACTGAAGCTTTCTTT.

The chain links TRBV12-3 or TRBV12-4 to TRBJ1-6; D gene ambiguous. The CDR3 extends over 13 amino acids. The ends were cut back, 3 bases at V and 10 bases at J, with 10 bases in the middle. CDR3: CASSFEGGSPLHF. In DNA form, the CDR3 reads TGTGCCAGCAGTTTTGAGGGTGGATCACCCCTCCACTTT.

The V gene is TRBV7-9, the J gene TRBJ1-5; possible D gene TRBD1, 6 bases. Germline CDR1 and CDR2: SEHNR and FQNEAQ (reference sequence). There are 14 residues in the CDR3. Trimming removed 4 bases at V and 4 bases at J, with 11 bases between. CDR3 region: CASSSTGMNQPQHF. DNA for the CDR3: TGTGCCAGCAGCTCCACAGGGATGAATCAGCCCCAGCATTTT.

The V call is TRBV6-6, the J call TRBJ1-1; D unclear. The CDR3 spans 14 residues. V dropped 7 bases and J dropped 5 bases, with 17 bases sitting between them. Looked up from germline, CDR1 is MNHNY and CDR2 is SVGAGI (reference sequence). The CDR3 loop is CASTVGSSGTEAFF. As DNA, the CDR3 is TGTGCCAGCACCGTGGGGTCAAGCGGAACTGAAGCTTTCTTT.

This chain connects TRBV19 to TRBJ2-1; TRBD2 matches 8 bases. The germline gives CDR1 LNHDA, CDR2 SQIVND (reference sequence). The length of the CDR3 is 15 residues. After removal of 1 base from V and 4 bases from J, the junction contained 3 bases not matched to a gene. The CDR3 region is CASSIVSGEYNEQFF. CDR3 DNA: TGTGCCAGTAGTATAGTTAGCGGGGAATACAATGAGCAGTTCTTC.

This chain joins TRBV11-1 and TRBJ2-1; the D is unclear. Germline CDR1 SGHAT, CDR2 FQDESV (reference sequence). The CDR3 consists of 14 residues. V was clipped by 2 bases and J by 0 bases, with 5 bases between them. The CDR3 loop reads CASSLQRSYNEQFF. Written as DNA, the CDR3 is TGTGCCAGCAGCTTACAGCGCTCCTACAATGAGCAGTTCTTC.

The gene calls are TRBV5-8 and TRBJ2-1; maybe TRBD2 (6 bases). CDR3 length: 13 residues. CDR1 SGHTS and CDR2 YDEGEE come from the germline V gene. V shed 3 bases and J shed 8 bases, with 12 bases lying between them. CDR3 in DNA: TGTGCCAGCAGCTATAGGACTAATGATGAGCAGTTCTTC. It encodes CASSYRTNDEQFF.

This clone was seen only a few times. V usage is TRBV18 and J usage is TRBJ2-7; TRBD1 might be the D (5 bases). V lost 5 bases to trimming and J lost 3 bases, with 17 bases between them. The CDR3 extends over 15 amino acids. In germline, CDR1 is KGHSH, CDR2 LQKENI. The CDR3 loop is CASSGPSTDSYEQYF. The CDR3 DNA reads TGTGCCAGCTCAGGACCAAGCACAGACAGCTACGAGCAGTACTTC.

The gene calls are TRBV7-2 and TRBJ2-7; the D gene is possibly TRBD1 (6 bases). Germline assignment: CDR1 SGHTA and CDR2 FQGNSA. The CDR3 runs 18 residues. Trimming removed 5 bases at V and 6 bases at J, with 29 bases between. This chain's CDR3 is CASSPQGSAWGFEIEQYF. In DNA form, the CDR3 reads TGTGCCAGCAGCCCACAGGGATCTGCGTGGGGATTCGAGATCGAGCAGTACTTC.